This is a list of T cell receptor beta chains from one sample in a study of T cells after yellow fever vaccination. In TCRdb, the 5' RACE reads were re-called with MiXCR into one record per CDR3 protein. The sample carries 360,000 or so distinct CDR3 sequences, 9.5% to 13% recorded once. The input for sequencing was PBMCs, taken on the day of the first yellow fever vaccination. The origin of the receptors is a man between 18 and 35 years old who received the YFV17D yellow fever vaccine. The conserved cysteine and the conserved F or W are not part of the CDR3 here. Fields, in order: CDR3 protein, V gene, J gene.

cdr3_aa: ASRRAGTTTGELF
v_call: TRBV6-1
j_call: TRBJ2-2

cdr3_aa: ASSPEGSIGTGELF
v_call: TRBV5-1
j_call: TRBJ2-2

cdr3_aa: ASSQDDGTAESGANVLT
v_call: TRBV3-1
j_call: TRBJ2-6

cdr3_aa: ASSFGIGEKLF
v_call: TRBV7-2
j_call: TRBJ1-4

cdr3_aa: ASSHHKDSSYEQY
v_call: TRBV4-3
j_call: TRBJ2-7

cdr3_aa: ASSGPGQGVWEQF
v_call: TRBV6-2/TRBV6-3
j_call: TRBJ2-1

cdr3_aa: ASSQDISYEQY
v_call: TRBV3-1
j_call: TRBJ2-7

cdr3_aa: ASSRNSMNTEAF
v_call: TRBV7-2
j_call: TRBJ1-1

cdr3_aa: ASSHLGVNTEAF
v_call: TRBV4-3
j_call: TRBJ1-1

cdr3_aa: STQGGSGVTDTQY
v_call: TRBV20-1
j_call: TRBJ2-3

cdr3_aa: ASSQEGQGWAYT
v_call: TRBV4-1
j_call: TRBJ1-2

cdr3_aa: ASSRGAGAQGDTQY
v_call: TRBV5-4
j_call: TRBJ2-3

cdr3_aa: ASSREHGEAF
v_call: TRBV18
j_call: TRBJ1-1

cdr3_aa: ATEERAGGETQY
v_call: TRBV5-4
j_call: TRBJ2-5

cdr3_aa: ASSQALGADTQY
v_call: TRBV4-3
j_call: TRBJ2-3

cdr3_aa: ATGDGQPQH
v_call: TRBV3-1
j_call: TRBJ1-5

cdr3_aa: ASSLALWVAGGHTDTQY
v_call: TRBV5-1
j_call: TRBJ2-3

cdr3_aa: ASSTPVGREVNQPQH
v_call: TRBV21-1
j_call: TRBJ1-5

cdr3_aa: ASRTPGLAGLETQY
v_call: TRBV3-1
j_call: TRBJ2-5

cdr3_aa: ASRPGQNSPLH
v_call: TRBV6-1
j_call: TRBJ1-6

cdr3_aa: ASSPRAAQETQY
v_call: TRBV7-9
j_call: TRBJ2-5

cdr3_aa: ASSVEASGGPAKNIQY
v_call: TRBV9
j_call: TRBJ2-4

cdr3_aa: ASSSTHRGQGEKLF
v_call: TRBV7-2
j_call: TRBJ1-4

cdr3_aa: ASNFGLAYYNEQF
v_call: TRBV7-2
j_call: TRBJ2-1

cdr3_aa: ASSLHRGNEQF
v_call: TRBV11-1
j_call: TRBJ2-1

cdr3_aa: ASSYTKTQPQH
v_call: TRBV6-2/TRBV6-3
j_call: TRBJ1-5

cdr3_aa: ASGVLDTQY
v_call: TRBV7-2
j_call: TRBJ2-3

cdr3_aa: ASSEWGRSNQPQH
v_call: TRBV6-1
j_call: TRBJ1-5

cdr3_aa: ASSLAVLAGAQETQY
v_call: TRBV5-4
j_call: TRBJ2-5

cdr3_aa: ASSQLAGGPTDTQY
v_call: TRBV4-3
j_call: TRBJ2-3

cdr3_aa: ASSLWGSDEQF
v_call: TRBV12-3/TRBV12-4
j_call: TRBJ2-1

cdr3_aa: ASSPPVGRQHGYT
v_call: TRBV5-6
j_call: TRBJ1-2

cdr3_aa: ASAGTGVTGELF
v_call: TRBV2
j_call: TRBJ2-2

cdr3_aa: ASSVDSAVPEAF
v_call: TRBV6-2/TRBV6-3
j_call: TRBJ1-1

cdr3_aa: SARSLGQNTQY
v_call: TRBV20-1
j_call: TRBJ2-3

cdr3_aa: ASSGTGMSYEQY
v_call: TRBV5-1
j_call: TRBJ2-7

cdr3_aa: SAREGAGDVNEQF
v_call: TRBV20-1
j_call: TRBJ2-1

cdr3_aa: ASSQLEDTQY
v_call: TRBV11-3
j_call: TRBJ2-3

cdr3_aa: ASSSQGWDSPLH
v_call: TRBV5-1
j_call: TRBJ1-6

cdr3_aa: ASSPGGGRATNEKLF
v_call: TRBV7-2
j_call: TRBJ1-4

cdr3_aa: AISDLPSGGSTNEKLF
v_call: TRBV10-3
j_call: TRBJ1-4

cdr3_aa: SAGLSSYNEQF
v_call: TRBV20-1
j_call: TRBJ2-1

cdr3_aa: SARVGTGGDNSPLH
v_call: TRBV20-1
j_call: TRBJ1-6

cdr3_aa: ASSPGTSGGGELF
v_call: TRBV4-1
j_call: TRBJ2-2

cdr3_aa: ASSLAPTVPNVLT
v_call: TRBV5-6
j_call: TRBJ2-6

cdr3_aa: ASSSNDRPYEQY
v_call: TRBV7-9
j_call: TRBJ2-7

cdr3_aa: ASRTSGGPNSYNEQF
v_call: TRBV6-1
j_call: TRBJ2-1

cdr3_aa: ASSQDQPGRSETQY
v_call: TRBV4-1
j_call: TRBJ2-5

cdr3_aa: ASSLYGGAGSDSNEQF
v_call: TRBV7-3
j_call: TRBJ2-1